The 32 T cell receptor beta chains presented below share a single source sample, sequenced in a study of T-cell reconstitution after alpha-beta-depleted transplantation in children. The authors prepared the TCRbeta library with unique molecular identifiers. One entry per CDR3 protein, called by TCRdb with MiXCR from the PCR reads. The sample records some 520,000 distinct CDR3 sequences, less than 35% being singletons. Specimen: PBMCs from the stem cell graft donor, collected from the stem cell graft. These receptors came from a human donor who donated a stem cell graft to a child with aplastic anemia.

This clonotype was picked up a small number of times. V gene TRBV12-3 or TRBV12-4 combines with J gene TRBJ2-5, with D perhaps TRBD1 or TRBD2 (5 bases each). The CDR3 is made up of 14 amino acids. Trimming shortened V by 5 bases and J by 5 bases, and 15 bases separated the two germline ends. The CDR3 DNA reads TGTGCCAGCAGTCCTCGGGGCAAGAGCGAGACCCAGTACTTC. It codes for CASSPRGKSETQYF.

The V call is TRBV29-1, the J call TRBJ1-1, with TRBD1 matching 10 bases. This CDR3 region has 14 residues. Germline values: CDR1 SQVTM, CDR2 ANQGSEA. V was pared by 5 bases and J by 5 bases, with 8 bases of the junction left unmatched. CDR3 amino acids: CSVSDRGGGTEAFF. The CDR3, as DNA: TGCAGCGTTTCGGACAGGGGGGGGGGAACTGAAGCTTTCTTT.

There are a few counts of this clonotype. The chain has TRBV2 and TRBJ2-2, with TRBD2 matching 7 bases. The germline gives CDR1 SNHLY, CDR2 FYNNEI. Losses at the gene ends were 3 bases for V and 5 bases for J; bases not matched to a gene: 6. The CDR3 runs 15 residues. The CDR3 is CASSDRHGGTGELFF. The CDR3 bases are TGTGCCAGCAGTGATAGGCACGGGGGGACCGGGGAGCTGTTTTTT. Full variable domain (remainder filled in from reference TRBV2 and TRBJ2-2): EPEVTQTPSHQVTQMGQEVILRCVPISNHLYFYWYRQILGQKVEFLVSFYNNEISEKSEIFDDQFSVERPDGSNFTLKIRSTKLEDSAMYFCASSDRHGGTGELFFGEGSRLTVL.

The CDR3 spells CAWTPGLAYEQFF. CDR3 coding DNA: TGTGCCTGGACCCCGGGACTAGCGTATGAGCAGTTCTTC. The chain uses TRBV30 and TRBJ2-1; 10 bases match TRBD2. CDR1 and CDR2 (germline): GTSNPN, SVGIG (reference sequence). The CDR3 length is 13 residues. V gave up 4 bases and J gave up 8 bases; unmatched junction bases: 5.

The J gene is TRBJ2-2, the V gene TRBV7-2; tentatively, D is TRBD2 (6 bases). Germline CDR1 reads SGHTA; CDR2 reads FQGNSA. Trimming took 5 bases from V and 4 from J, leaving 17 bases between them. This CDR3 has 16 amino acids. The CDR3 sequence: CASSPLDGSSTGELFF. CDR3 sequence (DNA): TGTGCCAGCAGCCCTCTTGACGGGAGTAGCACCGGGGAGCTGTTTTTT.

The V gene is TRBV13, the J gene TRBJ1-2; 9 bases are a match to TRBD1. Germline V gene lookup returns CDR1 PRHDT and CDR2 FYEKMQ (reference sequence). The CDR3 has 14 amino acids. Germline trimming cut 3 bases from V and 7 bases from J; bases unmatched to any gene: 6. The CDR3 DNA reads TGTGCCAGCAGCTTCCGGGACAGGGCTAGTGGCTACACCTTC. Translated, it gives CASSFRDRASGYTF.

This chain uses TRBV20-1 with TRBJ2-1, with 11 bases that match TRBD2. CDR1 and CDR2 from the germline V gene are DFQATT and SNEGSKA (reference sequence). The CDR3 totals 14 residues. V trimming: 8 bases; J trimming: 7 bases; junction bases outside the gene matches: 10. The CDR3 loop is CSTIAGGTRNEQFF. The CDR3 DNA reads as TGCAGTACCATAGCGGGGGGGACTCGGAATGAGCAGTTCTTC.

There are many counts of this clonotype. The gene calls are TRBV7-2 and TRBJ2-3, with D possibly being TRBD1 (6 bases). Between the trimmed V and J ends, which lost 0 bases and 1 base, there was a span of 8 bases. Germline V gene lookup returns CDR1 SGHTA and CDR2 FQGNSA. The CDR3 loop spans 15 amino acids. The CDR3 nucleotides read TGTGCCAGCAGCTTAGCGGCAGGGGGCACAGATACGCAGTATTTT. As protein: CASSLAAGGTDTQYF.

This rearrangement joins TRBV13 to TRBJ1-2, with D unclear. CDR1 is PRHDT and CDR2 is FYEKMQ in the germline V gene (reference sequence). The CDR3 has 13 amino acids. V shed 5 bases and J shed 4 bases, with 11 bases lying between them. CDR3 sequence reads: CASSGGKGYGYTF. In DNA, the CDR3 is TGTGCCAGCAGCGGCGGGAAGGGCTATGGCTACACCTTC. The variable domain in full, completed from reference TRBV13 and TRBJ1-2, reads AAGVIQSPRHLIKEKRETATLKCYPIPRHDTVYWYQQGPGQDPQFLISFYEKMQSDKGSIPDRFSAQQFSDYHSELNMSSLELGDSALYFCASSGGKGYGYTFGSGTRLTVV.

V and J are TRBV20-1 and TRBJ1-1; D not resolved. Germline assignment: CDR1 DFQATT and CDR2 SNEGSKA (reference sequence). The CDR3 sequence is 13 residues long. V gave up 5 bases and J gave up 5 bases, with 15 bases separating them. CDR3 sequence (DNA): TGCAGTGCTGCCCGGCCGGTTAAAACTGAAGCTTTCTTT. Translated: CSAARPVKTEAFF.

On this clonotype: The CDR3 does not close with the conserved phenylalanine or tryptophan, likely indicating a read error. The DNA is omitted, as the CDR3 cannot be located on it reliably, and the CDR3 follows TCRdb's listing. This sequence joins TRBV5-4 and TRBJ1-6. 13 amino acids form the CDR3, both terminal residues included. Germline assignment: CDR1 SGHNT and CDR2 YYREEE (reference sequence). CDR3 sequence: CASSLVSVSGSSG.

The CDR3 loop is CASSRAGSTDTQYF. CDR3 nucleotides: TGCGCCAGCAGCCGGGCGGGTAGCACAGATACGCAGTATTTT. This rearrangement joins TRBV5-1 to TRBJ2-3; TRBD2 is a possible D gene (5 bases). The CDR3 totals 14 residues. The germline V gene has CDR1 SGHRS and CDR2 YFSETQ. Trimming pared 4 bases from V and 0 bases from J, leaving 9 bases between.

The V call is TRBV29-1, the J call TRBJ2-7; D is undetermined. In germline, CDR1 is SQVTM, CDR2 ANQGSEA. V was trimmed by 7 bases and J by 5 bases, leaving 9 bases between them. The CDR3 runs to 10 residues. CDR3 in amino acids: CSGTRDEQYF. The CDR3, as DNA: TGCAGCGGGACCCGAGACGAGCAGTACTTC.

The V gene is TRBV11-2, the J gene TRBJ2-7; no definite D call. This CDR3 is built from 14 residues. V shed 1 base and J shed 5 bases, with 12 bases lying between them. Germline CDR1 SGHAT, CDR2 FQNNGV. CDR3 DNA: TGTGCCAGCAGCTTAGCTGGGCCGTCCCACGAGCAGTACGTC. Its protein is CASSLAGPSHEQYV.

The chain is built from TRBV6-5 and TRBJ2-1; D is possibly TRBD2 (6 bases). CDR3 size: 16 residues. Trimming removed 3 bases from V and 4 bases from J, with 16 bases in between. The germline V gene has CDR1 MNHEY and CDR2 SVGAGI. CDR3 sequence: CASSYSVGDSYNEQFF. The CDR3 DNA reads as TGTGCCAGCAGTTATTCTGTTGGGGACTCTTACAATGAGCAGTTCTTC.

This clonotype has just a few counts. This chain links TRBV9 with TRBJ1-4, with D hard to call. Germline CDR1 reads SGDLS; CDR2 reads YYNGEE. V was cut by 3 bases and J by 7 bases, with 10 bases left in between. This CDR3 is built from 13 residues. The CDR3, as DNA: TGTGCCAGCAGCGAAGGTGGTCGTGAAAAACTGTTTTTT. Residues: CASSEGGREKLFF. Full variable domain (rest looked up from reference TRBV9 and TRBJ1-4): DSGVTQTPKHLITATGQRVTLRCSPRSGDLSVYWYQQSLDQGLQFLIQYYNGEERAKGNILERFSAQQFPDLHSELNLSSLELGDSALYFCASSEGGREKLFFGSGTQLSVL.

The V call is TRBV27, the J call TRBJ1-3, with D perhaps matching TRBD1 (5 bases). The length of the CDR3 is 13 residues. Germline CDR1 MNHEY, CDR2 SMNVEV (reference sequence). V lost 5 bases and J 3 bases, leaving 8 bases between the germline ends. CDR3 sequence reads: CASSPGIGNTIYF. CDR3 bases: TGTGCCAGCAGTCCAGGGATTGGAAACACCATATATTTT.

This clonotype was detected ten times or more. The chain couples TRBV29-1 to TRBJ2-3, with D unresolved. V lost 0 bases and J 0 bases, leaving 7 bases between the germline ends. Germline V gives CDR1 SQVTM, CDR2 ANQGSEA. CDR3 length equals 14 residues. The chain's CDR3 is CSVEENPSTDTQYF. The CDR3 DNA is TGCAGCGTTGAAGAAAATCCTAGCACAGATACGCAGTATTTT.

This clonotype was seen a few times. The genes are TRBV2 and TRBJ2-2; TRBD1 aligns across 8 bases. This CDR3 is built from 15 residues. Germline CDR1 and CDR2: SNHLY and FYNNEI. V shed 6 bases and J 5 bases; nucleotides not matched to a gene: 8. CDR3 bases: TGTGCCAGCAGCCAAAGGACAGGGTTTACCGGGGAGCTGTTTTTT. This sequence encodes CASSQRTGFTGELFF.

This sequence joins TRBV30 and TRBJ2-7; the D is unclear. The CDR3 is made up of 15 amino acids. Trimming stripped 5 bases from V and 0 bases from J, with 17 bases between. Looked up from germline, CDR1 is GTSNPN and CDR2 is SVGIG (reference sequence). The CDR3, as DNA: TGTGCCTGGTCTGACGGTTCCCTCAGCTCCTACGAGCAGTACTTC. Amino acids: CAWSDGSLSSYEQYF.

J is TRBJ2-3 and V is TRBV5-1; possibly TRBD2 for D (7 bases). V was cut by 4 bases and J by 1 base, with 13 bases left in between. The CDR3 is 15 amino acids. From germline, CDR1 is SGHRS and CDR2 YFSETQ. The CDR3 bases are TGCGCCAGCAGCCAGGGGAGGGGAGGCACAGATACGCAGTATTTT. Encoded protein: CASSQGRGGTDTQYF.

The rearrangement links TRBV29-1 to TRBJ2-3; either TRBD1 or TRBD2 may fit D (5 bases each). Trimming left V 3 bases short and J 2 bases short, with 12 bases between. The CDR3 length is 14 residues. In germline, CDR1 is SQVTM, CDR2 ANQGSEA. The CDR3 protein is CSVDDRDPTDTQYF. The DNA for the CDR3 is TGCAGCGTTGATGATCGGGACCCCACAGATACGCAGTATTTT.

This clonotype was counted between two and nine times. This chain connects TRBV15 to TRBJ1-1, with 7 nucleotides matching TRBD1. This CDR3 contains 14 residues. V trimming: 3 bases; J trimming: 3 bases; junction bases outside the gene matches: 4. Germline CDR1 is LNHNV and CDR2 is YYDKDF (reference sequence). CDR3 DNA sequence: TGTGCCACCAGCAGGGACAGGACAGACACTGAAGCTTTCTTT. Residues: CATSRDRTDTEAFF.

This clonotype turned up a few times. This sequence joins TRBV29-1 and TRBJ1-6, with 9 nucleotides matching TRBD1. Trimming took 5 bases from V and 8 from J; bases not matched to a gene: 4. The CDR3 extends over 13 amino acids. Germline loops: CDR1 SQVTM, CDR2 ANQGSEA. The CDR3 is CSVRTGVYSPLHF. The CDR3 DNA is TGCAGCGTTCGGACAGGGGTTTATTCACCCCTCCACTTT.

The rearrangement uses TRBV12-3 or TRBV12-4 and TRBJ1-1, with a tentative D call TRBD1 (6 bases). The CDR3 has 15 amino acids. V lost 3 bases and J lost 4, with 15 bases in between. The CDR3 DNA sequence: TGTGCCAGCAGTTTGGTGCAGGGGTCGTTCACTGAAGCTTTCTTT. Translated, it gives CASSLVQGSFTEAFF.

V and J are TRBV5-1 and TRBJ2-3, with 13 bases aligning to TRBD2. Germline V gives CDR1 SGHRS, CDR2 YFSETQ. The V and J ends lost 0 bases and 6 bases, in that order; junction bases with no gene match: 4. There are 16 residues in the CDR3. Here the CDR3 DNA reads TGCGCCAGCAGCTTGGGACTAGCGGGAGGAGAGGATACGCAGTATTTT. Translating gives CASSLGLAGGEDTQYF.

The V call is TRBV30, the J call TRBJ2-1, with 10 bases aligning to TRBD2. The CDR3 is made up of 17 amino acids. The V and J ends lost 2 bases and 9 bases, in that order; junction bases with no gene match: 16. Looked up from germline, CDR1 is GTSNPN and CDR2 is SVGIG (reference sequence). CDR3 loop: CAWSLWSASGRSVEQFF. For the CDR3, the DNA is TGTGCCTGGAGTCTGTGGTCGGCTAGCGGGAGAAGTGTTGAGCAGTTCTTC.

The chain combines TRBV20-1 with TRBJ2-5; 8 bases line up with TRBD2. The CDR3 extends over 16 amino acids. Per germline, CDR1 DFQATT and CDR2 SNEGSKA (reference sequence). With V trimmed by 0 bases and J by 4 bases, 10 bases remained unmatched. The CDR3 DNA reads TGCAGTGCTAGAGATCTCCAAGGACTAGCACTAGAGACCCAGTACTTC. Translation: CSARDLQGLALETQYF.

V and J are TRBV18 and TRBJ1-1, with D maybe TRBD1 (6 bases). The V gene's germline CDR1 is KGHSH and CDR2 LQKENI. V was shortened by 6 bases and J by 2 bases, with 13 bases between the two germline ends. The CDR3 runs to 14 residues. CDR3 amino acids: CASSPGHRNTEAFF. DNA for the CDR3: TGTGCCAGCTCTCCGGGACACCGAAACACTGAAGCTTTCTTT.

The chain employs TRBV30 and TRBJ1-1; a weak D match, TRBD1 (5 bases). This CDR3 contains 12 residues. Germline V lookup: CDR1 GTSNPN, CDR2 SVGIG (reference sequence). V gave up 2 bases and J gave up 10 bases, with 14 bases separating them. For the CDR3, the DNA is TGTGCCTGGAGTACCCTTGTCGGGGCAGCTTTCTTT. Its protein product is CAWSTLVGAAFF.

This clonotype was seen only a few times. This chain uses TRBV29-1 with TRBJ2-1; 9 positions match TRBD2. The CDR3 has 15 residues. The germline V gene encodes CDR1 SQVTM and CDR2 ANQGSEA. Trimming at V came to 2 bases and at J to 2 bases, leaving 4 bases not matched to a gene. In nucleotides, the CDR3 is TGCAGCGTTGAACTAGCGGGACTAACCTACAATGAGCAGTTCTTC. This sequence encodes CSVELAGLTYNEQFF.

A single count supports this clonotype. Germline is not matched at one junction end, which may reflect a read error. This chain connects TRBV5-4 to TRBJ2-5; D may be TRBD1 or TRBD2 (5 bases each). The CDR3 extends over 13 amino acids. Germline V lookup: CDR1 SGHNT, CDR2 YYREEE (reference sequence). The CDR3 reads CASSWGYQETQYF. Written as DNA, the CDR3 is TGTGCCAGCAGCTGGGGGTACCAGGAGACCCAGTACTTC. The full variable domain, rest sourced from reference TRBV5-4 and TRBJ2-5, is ETGVTQSPTHLIKTRGQQVTLRCSSQSGHNTVSWYQQALGQGPQFIFQYYREEENGRGNFPPRFSGLQFPNYSSELNVNALELDDSALYLCASSWGYQETQYFGPGTRLLVL.